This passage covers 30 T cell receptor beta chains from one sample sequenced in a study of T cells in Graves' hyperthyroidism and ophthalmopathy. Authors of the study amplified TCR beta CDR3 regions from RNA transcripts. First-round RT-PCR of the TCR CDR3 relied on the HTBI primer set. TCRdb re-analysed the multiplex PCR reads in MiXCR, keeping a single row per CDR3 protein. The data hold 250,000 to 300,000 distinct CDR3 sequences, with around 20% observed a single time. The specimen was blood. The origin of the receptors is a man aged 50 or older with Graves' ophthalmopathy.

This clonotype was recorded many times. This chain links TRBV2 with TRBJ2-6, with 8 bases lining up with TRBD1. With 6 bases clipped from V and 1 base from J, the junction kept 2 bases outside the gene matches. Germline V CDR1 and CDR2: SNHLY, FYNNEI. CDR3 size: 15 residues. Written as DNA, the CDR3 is TGTGCCAGCAGCGGGGACAGGTCTGGGGCCAACGTCCTGACTTTC. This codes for CASSGDRSGANVLTF.

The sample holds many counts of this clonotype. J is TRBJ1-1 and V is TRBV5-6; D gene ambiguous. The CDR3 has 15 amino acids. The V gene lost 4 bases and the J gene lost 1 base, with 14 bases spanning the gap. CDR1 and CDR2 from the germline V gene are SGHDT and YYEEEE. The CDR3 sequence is CASSLRQARNTEAFF. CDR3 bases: TGTGCCAGCAGCCTCCGGCAGGCAAGGAACACTGAAGCTTTCTTT. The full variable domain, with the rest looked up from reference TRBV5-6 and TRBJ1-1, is DAGVTQSPTHLIKTRGQQVTLRCSPKSGHDTVSWYQQALGQGPQFIFQYYEEEERQRGNFPDRFSGHQFPNYSSELNVNALLLGDSALYLCASSLRQARNTEAFFGQGTRLTVV.

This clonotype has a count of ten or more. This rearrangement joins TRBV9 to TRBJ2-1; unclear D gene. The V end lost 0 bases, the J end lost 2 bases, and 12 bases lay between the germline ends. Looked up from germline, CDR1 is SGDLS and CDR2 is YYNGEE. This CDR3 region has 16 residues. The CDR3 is CASSVVGKSPYNEQFF. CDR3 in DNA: TGTGCCAGCAGCGTAGTGGGCAAGTCTCCCTACAATGAGCAGTTCTTC.

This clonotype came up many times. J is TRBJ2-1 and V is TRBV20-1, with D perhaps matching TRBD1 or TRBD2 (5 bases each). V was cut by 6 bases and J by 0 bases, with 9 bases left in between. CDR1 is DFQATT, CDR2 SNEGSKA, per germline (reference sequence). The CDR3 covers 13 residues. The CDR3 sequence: CSARGPSYNEQFF. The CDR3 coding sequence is TGCAGTGCCCGGGGACCCTCCTACAATGAGCAGTTCTTC.

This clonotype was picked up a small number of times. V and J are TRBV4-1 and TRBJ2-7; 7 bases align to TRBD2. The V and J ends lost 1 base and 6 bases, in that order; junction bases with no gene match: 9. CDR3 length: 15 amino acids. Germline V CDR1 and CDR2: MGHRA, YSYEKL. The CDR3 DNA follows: TGCGCCAGCAGCCAAGGGCTAGCGGTATTTTCCGAGCAGTACTTC. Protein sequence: CASSQGLAVFSEQYF.

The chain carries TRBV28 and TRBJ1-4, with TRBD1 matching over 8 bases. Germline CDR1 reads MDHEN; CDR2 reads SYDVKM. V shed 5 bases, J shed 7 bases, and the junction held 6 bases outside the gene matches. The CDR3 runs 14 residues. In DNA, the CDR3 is TGTGCCAGCAGTCTGGGACAGGCTTTTGAAAAACTGTTTTTT. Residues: CASSLGQAFEKLFF.

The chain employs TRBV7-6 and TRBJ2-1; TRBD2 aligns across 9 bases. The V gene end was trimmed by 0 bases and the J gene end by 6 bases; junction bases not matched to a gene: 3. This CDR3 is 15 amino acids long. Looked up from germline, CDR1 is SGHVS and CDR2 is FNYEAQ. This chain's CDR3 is CASSLAGLAGNEQFF. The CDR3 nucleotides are TGTGCCAGCAGCTTAGCGGGACTAGCAGGCAATGAGCAGTTCTTC.

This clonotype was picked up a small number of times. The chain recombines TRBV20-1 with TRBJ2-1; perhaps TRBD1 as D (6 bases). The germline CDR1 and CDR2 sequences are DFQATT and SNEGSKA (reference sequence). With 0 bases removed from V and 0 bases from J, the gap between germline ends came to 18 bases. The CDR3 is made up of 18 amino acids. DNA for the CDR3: TGCAGTGCTAGAGATTACCAGTCGGCGGACAGCTCCTACAATGAGCAGTTCTTC. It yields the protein CSARDYQSADSSYNEQFF.

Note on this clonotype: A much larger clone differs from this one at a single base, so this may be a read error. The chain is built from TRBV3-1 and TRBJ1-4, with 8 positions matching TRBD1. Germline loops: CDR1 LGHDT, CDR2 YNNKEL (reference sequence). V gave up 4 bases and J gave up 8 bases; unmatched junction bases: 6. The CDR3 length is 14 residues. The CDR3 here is CASSPRTGKEKLFF. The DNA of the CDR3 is TGTGCCAGCAGCCCTCGGACAGGGAAGGAAAAACTGTTTTTT.

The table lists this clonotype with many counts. The CDR3 loop is CASSYGPPPYNEQFF. CDR3 DNA: TGTGCCAGCAGCTATGGGCCGCCCCCTTACAATGAGCAGTTCTTC. The chain joins TRBV7-9 to TRBJ2-1, with D unclear. Per germline, CDR1 SEHNR and CDR2 FQNEAQ (reference sequence). V dropped 4 bases and J dropped 4 bases, with 14 bases sitting between them. The CDR3 sequence is 15 residues long.

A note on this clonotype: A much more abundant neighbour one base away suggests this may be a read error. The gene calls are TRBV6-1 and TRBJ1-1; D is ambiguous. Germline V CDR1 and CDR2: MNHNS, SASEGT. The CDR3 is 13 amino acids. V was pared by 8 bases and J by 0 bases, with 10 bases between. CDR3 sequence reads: CASYTAVNTEAFF. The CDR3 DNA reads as TGTGCCAGCTACACAGCAGTGAACACTGAAGCTTTCTTT.

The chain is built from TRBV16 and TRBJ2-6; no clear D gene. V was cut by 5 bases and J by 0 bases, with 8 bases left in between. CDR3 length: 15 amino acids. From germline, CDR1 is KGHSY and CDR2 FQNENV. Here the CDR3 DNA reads TGTGCCAGCAGCGTCAGATCCTCTGGGGCCAACGTCCTGACTTTC. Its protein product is CASSVRSSGANVLTF.

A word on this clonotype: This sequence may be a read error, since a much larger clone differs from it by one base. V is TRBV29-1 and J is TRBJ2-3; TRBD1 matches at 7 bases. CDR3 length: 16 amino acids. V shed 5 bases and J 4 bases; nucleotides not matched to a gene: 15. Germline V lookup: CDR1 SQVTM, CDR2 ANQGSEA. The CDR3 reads CSVWDTGEEGPDTQYF. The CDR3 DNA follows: TGCAGCGTTTGGGATACAGGGGAAGAGGGACCAGATACGCAGTATTTT.

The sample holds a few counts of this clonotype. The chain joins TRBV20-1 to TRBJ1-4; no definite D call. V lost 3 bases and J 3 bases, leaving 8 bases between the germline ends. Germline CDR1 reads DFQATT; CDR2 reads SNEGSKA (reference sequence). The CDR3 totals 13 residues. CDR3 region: CSASRWANEKLFF. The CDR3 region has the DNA TGCAGTGCTAGCAGGTGGGCTAATGAAAAACTGTTTTTT.

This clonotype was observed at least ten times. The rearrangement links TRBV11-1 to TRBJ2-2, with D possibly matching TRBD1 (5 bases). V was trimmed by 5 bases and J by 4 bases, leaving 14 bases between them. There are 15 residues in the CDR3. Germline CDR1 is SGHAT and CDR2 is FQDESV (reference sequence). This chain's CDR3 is CASSPMGPGTGELFF. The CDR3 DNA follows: TGTGCCAGCAGCCCCATGGGGCCCGGCACCGGGGAGCTGTTTTTT.

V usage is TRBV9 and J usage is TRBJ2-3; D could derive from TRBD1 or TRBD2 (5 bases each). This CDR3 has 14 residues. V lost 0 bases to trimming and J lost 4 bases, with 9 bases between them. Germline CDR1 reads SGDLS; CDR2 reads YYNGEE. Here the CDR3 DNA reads TGTGCCAGCAGCGTAGGGGTGGGGGCAGATACGCAGTATTTT. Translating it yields CASSVGVGADTQYF.

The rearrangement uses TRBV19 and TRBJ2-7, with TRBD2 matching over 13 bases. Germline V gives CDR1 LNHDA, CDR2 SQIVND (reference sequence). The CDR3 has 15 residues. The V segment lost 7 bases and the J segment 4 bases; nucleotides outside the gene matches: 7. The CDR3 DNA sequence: TGTGCCAGTAAGCAGGGACTAGCGGGATCGTACGAGCAGTACTTC. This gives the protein CASKQGLAGSYEQYF.

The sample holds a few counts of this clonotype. CDR3 amino acids: CAISETGVTNTGELFF. For the CDR3, the DNA is TGTGCCATCAGTGAGACAGGGGTCACGAACACCGGGGAGCTGTTTTTT. The chain couples TRBV10-3 to TRBJ2-2, with 7 bases fitting TRBD1. This CDR3 comprises 16 residues. V shed 2 bases, J shed 0 bases, and the junction held 3 bases outside the gene matches. In germline, CDR1 is ENHRY, CDR2 SYGVKD.

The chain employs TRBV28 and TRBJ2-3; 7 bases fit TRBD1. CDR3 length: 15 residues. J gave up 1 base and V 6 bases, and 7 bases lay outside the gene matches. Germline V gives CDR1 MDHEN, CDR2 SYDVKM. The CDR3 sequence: CASRKTGVGTDTQYF. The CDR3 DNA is TGTGCCAGCAGAAAAACAGGGGTTGGCACAGATACGCAGTATTTT.

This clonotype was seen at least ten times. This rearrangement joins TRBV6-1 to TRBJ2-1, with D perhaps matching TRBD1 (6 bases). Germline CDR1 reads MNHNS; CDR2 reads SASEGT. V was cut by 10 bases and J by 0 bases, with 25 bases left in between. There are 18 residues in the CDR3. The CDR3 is CATLPPINGQSSYNEQFF. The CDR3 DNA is TGTGCCACGCTGCCCCCCATAAATGGACAGAGCTCCTACAATGAGCAGTTCTTC.

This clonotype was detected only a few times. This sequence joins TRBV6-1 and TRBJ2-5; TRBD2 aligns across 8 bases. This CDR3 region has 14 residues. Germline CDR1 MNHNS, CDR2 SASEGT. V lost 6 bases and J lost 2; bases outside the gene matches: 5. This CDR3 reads CASSPTSAQETQYF. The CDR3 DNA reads TGTGCCAGCAGCCCGACTAGCGCGCAAGAGACCCAGTACTTC.

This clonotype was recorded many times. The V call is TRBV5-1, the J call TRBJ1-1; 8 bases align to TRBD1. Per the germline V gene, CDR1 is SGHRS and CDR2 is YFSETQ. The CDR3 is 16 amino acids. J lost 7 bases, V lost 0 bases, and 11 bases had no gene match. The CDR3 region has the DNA TGCGCCAGCAGCTTGGAACTCGGGACAGGTCTTGTTGAAGCTTTCTTT. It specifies CASSLELGTGLVEAFF.

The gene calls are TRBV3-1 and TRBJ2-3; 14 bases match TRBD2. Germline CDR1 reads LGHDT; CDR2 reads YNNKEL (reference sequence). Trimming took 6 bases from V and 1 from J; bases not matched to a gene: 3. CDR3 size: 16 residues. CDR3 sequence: CASSGTSGSGTDTQYF. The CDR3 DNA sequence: TGTGCCAGCAGTGGGACTAGCGGGAGTGGCACAGATACGCAGTATTTT.

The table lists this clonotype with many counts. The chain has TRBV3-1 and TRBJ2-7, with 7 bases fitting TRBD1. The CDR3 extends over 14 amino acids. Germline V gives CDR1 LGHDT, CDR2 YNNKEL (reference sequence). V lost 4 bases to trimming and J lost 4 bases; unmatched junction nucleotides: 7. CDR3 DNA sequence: TGTGCCAGCAGCCTGGACGAGGGGGCTTACGAGCAGTACTTC. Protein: CASSLDEGAYEQYF.

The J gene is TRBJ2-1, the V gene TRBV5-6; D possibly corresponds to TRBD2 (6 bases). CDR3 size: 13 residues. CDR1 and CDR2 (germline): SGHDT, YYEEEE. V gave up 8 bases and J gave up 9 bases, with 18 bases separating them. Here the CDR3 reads CASYRGGTGEQFF. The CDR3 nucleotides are TGTGCCAGTTACCGAGGAGGGACGGGTGAGCAGTTCTTC.

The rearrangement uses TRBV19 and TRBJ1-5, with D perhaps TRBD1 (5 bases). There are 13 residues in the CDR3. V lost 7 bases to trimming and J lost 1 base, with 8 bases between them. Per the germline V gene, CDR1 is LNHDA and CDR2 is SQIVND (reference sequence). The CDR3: CASTRGSNQPQHF. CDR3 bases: TGTGCCAGTACCCGGGGCAGCAATCAGCCCCAGCATTTT.

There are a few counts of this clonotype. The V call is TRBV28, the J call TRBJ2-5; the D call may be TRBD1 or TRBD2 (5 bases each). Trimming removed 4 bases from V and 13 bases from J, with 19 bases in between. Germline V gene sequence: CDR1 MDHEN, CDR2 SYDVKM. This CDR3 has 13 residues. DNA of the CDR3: TGTGCCAGCAGTTCCCCCTGGGGCACCGGAGGGTACTTC. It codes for CASSSPWGTGGYF.

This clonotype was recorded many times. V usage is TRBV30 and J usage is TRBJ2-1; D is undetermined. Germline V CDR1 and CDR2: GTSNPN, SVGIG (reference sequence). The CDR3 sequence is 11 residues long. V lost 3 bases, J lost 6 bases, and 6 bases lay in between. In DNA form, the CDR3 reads TGTGCCTGGAGCCCTAGCAATGAGCAGTTCTTC. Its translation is CAWSPSNEQFF.

CDR3 region: CATSVAPGASGYTF. CDR3 DNA: TGTGCGACCAGTGTAGCCCCGGGGGCGTCGGGCTACACCTTC. J is TRBJ1-2 and V is TRBV30; weak D call: TRBD1 (6 bases). There are 14 residues in the CDR3. Looked up from germline, CDR1 is GTSNPN and CDR2 is SVGIG (reference sequence).

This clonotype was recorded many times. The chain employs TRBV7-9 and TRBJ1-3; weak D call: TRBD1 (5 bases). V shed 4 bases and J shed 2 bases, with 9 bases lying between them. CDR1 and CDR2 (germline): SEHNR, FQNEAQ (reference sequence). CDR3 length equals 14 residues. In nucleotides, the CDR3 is TGTGCCAGCAGCTACGGGGGAACTGGAAACACCATATATTTT. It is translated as CASSYGGTGNTIYF. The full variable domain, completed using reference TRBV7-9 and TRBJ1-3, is DTGVSQNPRHKITKRGQNVTFRCDPISEHNRLYWYRQTLGQGPEFLTYFQNEAQLEKSRLLSDRFSAERPKGSFSTLEIQRTEQGDSAMYLCASSYGGTGNTIYFGEGSWLTVV.